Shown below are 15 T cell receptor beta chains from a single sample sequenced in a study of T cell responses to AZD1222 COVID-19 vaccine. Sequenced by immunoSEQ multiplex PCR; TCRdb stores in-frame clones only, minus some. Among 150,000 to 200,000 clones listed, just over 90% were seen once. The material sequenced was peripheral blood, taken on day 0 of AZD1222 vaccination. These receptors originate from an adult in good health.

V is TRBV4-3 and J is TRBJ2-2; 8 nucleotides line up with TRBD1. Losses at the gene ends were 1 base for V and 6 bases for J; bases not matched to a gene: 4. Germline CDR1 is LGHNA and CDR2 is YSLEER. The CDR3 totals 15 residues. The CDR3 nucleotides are TGCGCCAGCAGCCAAGTGGGACAGGCCTCCGGGGAGCTGTTTTTT. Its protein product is CASSQVGQASGELFF.

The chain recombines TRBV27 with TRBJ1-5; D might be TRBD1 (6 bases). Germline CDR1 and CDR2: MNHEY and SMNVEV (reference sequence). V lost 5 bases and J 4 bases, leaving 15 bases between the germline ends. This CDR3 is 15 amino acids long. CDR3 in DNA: TGTGCCAGCAGTCCCGGTGGGGGGGCTAATCAGCCCCAGCATTTT. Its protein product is CASSPGGGANQPQHF.

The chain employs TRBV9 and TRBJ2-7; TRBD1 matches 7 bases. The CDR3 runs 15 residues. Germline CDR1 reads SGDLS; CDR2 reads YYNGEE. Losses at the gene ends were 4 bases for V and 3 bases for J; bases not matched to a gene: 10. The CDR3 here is CASSIYRDSLYEQYF. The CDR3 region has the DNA TGTGCCAGCAGCATATACCGGGACAGCCTCTACGAGCAGTACTTC.

CDR3 DNA: TGTGCCAGCAGGCGGTCTACGAGGGATGAAAAACTGTTTTTT. Translated: CASRRSTRDEKLFF. The chain recombines TRBV2 with TRBJ1-4; D gene unclear. V gave up 6 bases and J gave up 6 bases, with 14 bases separating them. Germline CDR1 reads SNHLY; CDR2 reads FYNNEI. There are 14 residues in the CDR3.

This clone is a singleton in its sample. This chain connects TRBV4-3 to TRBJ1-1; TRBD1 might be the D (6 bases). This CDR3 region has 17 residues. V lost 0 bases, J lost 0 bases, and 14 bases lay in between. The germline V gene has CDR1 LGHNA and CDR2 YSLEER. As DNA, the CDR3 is TGCGCCAGCAGCCAAGATGGGGGGCCGCTCATGAACACTGAAGCTTTCTTT. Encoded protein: CASSQDGGPLMNTEAFF.

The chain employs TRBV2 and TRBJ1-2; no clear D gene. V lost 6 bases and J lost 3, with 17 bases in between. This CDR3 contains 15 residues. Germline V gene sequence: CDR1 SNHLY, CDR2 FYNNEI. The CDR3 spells CASSPSGTVDYGYTF. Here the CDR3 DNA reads TGTGCCAGCAGCCCGTCCGGCACGGTAGACTATGGCTACACCTTC. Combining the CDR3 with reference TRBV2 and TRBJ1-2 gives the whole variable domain EPEVTQTPSHQVTQMGQEVILRCVPISNHLYFYWYRQILGQKVEFLVSFYNNEISEKSEIFDDQFSVERPDGSNFTLKIRSTKLEDSAMYFCASSPSGTVDYGYTFGSGTRLTVV.

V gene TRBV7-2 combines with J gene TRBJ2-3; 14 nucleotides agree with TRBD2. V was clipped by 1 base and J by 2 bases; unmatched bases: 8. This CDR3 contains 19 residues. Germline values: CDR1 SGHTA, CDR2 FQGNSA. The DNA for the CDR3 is TGTGCCAGCAGCTTAGTGGGAGGACTAGCGGGGGGCCTCACAGATACGCAGTATTTT. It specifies CASSLVGGLAGGLTDTQYF.

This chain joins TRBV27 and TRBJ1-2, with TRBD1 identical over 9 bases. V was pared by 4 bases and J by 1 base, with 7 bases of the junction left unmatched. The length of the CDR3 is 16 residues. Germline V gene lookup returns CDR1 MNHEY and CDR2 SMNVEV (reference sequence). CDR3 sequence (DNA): TGTGCCAGCAGTTCGGGACAGGGCCTATATAACTATGGCTACACCTTC. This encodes CASSSGQGLYNYGYTF.

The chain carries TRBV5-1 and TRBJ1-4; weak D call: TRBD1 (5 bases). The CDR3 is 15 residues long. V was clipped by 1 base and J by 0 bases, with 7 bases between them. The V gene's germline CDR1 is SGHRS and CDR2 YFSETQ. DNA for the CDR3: TGCGCCAGCAGCTTGCAGGGCTCAACTAATGAAAAACTGTTTTTT. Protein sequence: CASSLQGSTNEKLFF.

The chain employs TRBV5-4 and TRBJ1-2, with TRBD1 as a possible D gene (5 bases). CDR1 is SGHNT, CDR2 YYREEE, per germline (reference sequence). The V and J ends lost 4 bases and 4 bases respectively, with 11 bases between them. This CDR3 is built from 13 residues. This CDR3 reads CASSGGWGYGYTF. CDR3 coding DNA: TGTGCCAGCAGCGGGGGTTGGGGCTATGGCTACACCTTC.

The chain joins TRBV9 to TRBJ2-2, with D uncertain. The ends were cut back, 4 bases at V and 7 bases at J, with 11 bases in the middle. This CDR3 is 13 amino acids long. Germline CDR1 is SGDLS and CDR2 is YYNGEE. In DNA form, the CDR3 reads TGTGCCAGCAGCCCTGTCTCCCTCGGGGAGCTGTTTTTT. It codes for CASSPVSLGELFF.

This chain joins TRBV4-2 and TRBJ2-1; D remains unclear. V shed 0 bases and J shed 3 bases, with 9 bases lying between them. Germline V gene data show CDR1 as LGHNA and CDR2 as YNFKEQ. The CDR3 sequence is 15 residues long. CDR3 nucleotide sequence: TGTGCCAGCAGCCAAGATCGGACGGACTACAATGAGCAGTTCTTC. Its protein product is CASSQDRTDYNEQFF.

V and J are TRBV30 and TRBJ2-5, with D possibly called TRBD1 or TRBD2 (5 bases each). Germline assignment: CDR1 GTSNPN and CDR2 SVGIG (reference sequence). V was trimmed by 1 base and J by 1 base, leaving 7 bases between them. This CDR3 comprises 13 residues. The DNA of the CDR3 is TGTGCCTGGAGTGGGGGGAGCCAAGAGACCCAGTACTTC. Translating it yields CAWSGGSQETQYF.

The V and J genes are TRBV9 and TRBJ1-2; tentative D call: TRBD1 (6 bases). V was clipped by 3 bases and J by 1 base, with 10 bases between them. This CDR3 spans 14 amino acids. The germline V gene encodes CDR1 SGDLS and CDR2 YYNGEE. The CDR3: CASSAGQSNYGYTF. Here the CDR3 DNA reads TGTGCCAGCAGCGCAGGACAGAGTAACTATGGCTACACCTTC.

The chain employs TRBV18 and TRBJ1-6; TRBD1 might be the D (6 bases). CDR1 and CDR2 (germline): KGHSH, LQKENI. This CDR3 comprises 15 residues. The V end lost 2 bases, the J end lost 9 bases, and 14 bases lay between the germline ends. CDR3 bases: TGTGCCAGCTCACCATCGGCACAGGGTGGTTCACCCCTCCACTTT. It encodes CASSPSAQGGSPLHF.